This T cell receptor (beta chain) was retrieved from a study of blood T cell repertoires in COVID-19 (TCRdb year 2020). About the investigation overall: Samples covering the acute and convalescent phases of COVID-19 were provided by collaborators in the United States, Italy and Spain. The prospective study material was composed of cDNA or gDNA derived from T cells, B-cell-depleted T cells, or PBMCs. Subjects who had been exposed to COVID-19, were actively infected with it, or had recovered from it provided the deeply sampled blood TCRbeta repertoires that made up the dataset. A freely available public database, intended as a resource for researchers studying the immune response to SARS-CoV-2, is where the repertoires were released. The samples were drawn from two sources: the first 160 participants of the ongoing ImmuneRACE study, and 1,000 to 1,500 subjects contributed by 6 global collaborators. A de-identified subject ID, COVID-19 status, age in years and sex were almost always included in the sample metadata. Where available, HLA class I and class II types were obtained from metadata supplied by the sample provider rather than from assay-based typing.

TCRbeta CDR3 regions were amplified from genomic DNA using the immunoSEQ Assay, a bias-controlled multiplex PCR. The study's processing was this. Within the assay, amplification of reference gene primers was used to estimate how many nucleated cells each sample contained. To quantify the absolute abundance of each unique TCRbeta CDR3 rearrangement, sequence reads were collapsed and filtered. For each sample, productive Simpson clonality was calculated as the square root of Simpson's diversity index across productive rearrangements. TCRdb limited this immuneACCESS table to in-frame rearrangements with V and J called. A share of clones is missing; checked studies link under half to unresolved V genes, and the rest is unexplained. The DNA gave D and trimming, while V, J and clone size come from that table. The sample yields 65,000 or so clones; around four fifths were counted once. The ten top clones hold approximately 15% of the sample.

Collaborating institutions collected whole blood in K2EDTA tubes following their own protocols. Collaborator samples were shipped for TCRbeta analysis as frozen whole blood, isolated PBMCs, or DNA extracted from either sample type. CDR1 and CDR2 were assigned from the germline V gene as KGHSH and LQKENI. From the cysteine through the phenylalanine, the CDR3 covers 15 amino acids. The read is trimmed to its CDR3 DNA, 45 bases read in frame from base 1. Cut back by 6 bases and 8 bases, the V and J ends lie 23 bases apart. Paper-wide results and their limitations: How much clinical and demographic metadata was included differed by source and by participant, and the metadata was provided uncurated.

This clone was counted a single time. The target of this receptor is not known. Per-nucleotide qualities are absent, and no much larger clonotype sits a single base away. The clonotype was recovered from an elderly man with acute or convalescent COVID-19. The specimen was peripheral blood. Recombination linked TRBV18 to TRBJ2-7; no D gene can be assigned with confidence. CDR3 reads: CASSPAFAETGKQYF. The DNA sequence is as follows: TGTGCCAGCTCCCCCGCGTTTGCTGAAACCGGTAAGCAGTACTTC.